These 3 T cell receptor beta chains came from one sample sequenced in a study of vaccination and CD4 T cells after COVID-19. With the Oncomine TCR Beta short-read assay, DNA from cultured CD4+ T cells was sequenced. TCRdb itself ran the PCR reads through MiXCR, one entry per CDR3 protein. The profile shows 9,100 or so distinct CDR3 sequences, 20% to 25% of them singletons. Treatment noted: approximately 10-day PBMC culture with coronavirus spike peptide pools or control peptides (ViraFEST assay). What these receptors recognize is not known. Sequenced input: cultured CD4+ T cells from blood. The receptors shown here come from a human donor with COVID-19.

V and J are TRBV6-5 and TRBJ2-7; D is possibly TRBD1 (6 bases). Germline CDR1 MNHEY, CDR2 SVGAGI. CDR3 length equals 15 residues. Trimming cost V 4 bases and J 6 bases, with 19 bases left between them. CDR3 in amino acids: CASSLDGTRGSEQYF. Here the CDR3 DNA reads TGTGCCAGCAGTTTGGATGGGACCAGGGGATCCGAGCAGTACTTC.

The chain carries TRBV11-2 and TRBJ2-7; no firm D call. From germline, CDR1 is SGHAT and CDR2 FQNNGV. The CDR3 is made up of 13 amino acids. The V and J ends lost 0 bases and 7 bases respectively, with 10 bases between them. The CDR3 reads CASSLDLGREQYF. The CDR3 DNA sequence: TGTGCCAGCAGCTTAGATCTGGGAAGGGAGCAGTACTTC.

The chain employs TRBV11-2 and TRBJ2-2; TRBD2 is a possible D gene (5 bases). Germline values: CDR1 SGHAT, CDR2 FQNNGV. CDR3 size: 17 residues. The ends were cut back, 5 bases at V and 0 bases at J, with 16 bases in the middle. CDR3 sequence (DNA): TGTGCCAGCAGCCAACCGGGCCCCGGGACGAACACCGGGGAGCTGTTTTTT. Translated: CASSQPGPGTNTGELFF.